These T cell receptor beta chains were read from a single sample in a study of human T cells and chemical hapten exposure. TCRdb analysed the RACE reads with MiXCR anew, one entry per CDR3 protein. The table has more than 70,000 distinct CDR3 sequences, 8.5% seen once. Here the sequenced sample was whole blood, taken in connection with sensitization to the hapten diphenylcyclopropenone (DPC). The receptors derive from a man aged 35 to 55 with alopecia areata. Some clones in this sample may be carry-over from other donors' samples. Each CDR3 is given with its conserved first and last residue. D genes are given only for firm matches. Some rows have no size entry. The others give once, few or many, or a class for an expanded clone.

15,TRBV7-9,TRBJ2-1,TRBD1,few,CASSWAGGAYNEQFF,TGTGCCAGCAGCTGGGCAGGGGGCGCCTACAATGAGCAGTTCTTC
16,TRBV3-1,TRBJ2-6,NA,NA,CASSQEAGFGANVLTF,TGTGCCAGCAGCCAAGAGGCTGGGTTCGGGGCCAACGTCCTGACTTTC
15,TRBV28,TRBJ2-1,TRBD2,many,CASSPSGRSYNEQFF,TGTGCCAGCAGCCCAAGCGGGAGGAGTTACAATGAGCAGTTCTTC
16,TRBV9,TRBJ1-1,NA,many,CASSVGPGASNTEAFF,TGTGCCAGCAGCGTAGGTCCGGGGGCTAGTAACACTGAAGCTTTCTTT
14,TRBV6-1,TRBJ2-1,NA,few,CASSEGSPGRTPFF,TGTGCCAGCAGTGAAGGCTCTCCGGGACGGACGCCGTTCTTC
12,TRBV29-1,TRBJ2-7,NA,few,CSGAVANHEQYF,TGCAGCGGTGCCGTCGCCAACCACGAGCAGTACTTC
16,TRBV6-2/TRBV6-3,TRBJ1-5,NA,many,CASKTGQGKSNQPQHF,TGTGCCAGCAAAACAGGGCAGGGGAAGAGCAATCAGCCCCAGCATTTT
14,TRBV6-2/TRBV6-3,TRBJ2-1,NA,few,CASSYLGNHNEQFF,TGTGCCAGCAGTTACTTGGGTAATCACAATGAGCAGTTCTTC
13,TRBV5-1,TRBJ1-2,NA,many,CASSLAGLDGYTF,TGCGCCAGCAGCTTGGCCGGGCTTGACGGCTACACCTTC
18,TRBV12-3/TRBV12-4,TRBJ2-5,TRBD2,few,CASSYRLWVAGVWKTQYF,TGTGCCAGCAGTTACCGCCTTTGGGTAGCGGGAGTTTGGAAGACCCAGTACTTC
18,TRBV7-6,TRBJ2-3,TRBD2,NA,CASSLFSGSRGSTDTQYF,TGTGCCAGCAGCCTGTTTAGCGGGAGTAGGGGTAGCACAGATACGCAGTATTTT
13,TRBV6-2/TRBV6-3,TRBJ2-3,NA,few,CASSPDRRDTQYF,TGTGCCAGCAGTCCAGACAGGAGAGATACGCAGTATTTT
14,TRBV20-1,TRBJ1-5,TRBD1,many,CSARTGQGYQPQHF,TGCAGTGCTAGAACCGGACAGGGTTATCAGCCCCAGCATTTT
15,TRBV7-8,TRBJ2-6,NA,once,CASGAGRFGANVLTF,TGTGCCAGTGGGGCAGGGAGGTTTGGGGCCAACGTCCTGACTTTC
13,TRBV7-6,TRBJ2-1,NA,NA,CASSGTGRREQFF,TGTGCCAGCAGCGGTACGGGGCGCCGTGAGCAGTTCTTC
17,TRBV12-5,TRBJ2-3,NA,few,CASGPAVGGGRRDTQYF,TGTGCTAGTGGGCCGGCGGTGGGGGGAGGCCGTCGCGATACGCAGTATTTT
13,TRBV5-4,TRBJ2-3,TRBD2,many,CASSLVIAGAQYF,TGTGCCAGCAGCTTGGTTATAGCGGGAGCGCAGTATTTT
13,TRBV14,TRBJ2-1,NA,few,CASSQEVFNEQFF,TGTGCCAGCAGCCAAGAAGTATTTAATGAGCAGTTCTTC
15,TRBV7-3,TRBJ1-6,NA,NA,CASSPSGGLNSPLHF,TGTGCCAGCAGCCCCTCCGGGGGCCTTAATTCACCCCTCCACTTT
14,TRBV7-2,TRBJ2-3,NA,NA,CASNEEGPARTQYF,TGTGCCAGCAATGAAGAAGGCCCCGCCCGTACGCAGTATTTT
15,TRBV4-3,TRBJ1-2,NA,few,CASSQETAINYGYTF,TGCGCCAGCAGCCAAGAGACAGCTATTAACTATGGCTACACCTTC
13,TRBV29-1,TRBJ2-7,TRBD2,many,CSVGGRGEGEQYF,TGCAGCGTTGGCGGGAGAGGAGAGGGGGAGCAGTACTTC
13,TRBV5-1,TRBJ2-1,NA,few,CASSRAPVDEQFF,TGCGCCAGCAGTAGAGCGCCAGTGGATGAGCAGTTCTTC
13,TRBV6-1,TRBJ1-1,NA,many,CASSALGGVEAFF,TGTGCCAGCAGTGCATTGGGGGGTGTTGAAGCTTTCTTT
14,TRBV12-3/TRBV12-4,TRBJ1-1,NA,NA,CASSKPSMNREAFF,TGTGCCAGCAGTAAACCCTCTATGAACAGGGAGGCTTTCTTT
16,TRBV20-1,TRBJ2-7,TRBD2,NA,CSAPSSTSGSSYEQYF,TGCAGTGCTCCCTCCTCCACTAGCGGGAGCTCCTACGAGCAGTACTTC
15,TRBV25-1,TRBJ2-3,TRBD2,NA,CASSVGTSHQDTQYF,TGTGCCAGCAGTGTCGGGACTAGTCATCAAGATACGCAGTATTTT
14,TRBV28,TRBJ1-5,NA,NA,CASSPGTFGQPQHF,TGTGCCAGCAGTCCCGGGACTTTCGGTCAGCCCCAGCATTTT
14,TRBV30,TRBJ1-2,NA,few,CAWSVLGPTNGYTF,TGTGCCTGGAGTGTACTAGGGCCGACTAATGGCTACACCTTC
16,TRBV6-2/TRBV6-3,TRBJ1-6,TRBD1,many,CASSSLRAGGGSPLHF,TGTGCCAGCAGTTCGCTCAGGGCAGGGGGCGGATCACCCCTCCACTTT
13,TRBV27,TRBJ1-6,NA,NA,CASTPRGNSPLHF,TGTGCCAGCACCCCCCGGGGGAATTCACCCCTCCACTTT
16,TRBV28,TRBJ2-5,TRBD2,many,CASTYLTGVAGETQYF,TGTGCCAGCACCTACCTCACGGGAGTAGCGGGAGAGACCCAGTACTTC
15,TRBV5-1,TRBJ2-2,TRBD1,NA,CASSGGQWNTGELFF,TGCGCCAGCAGCGGGGGACAGTGGAACACCGGGGAGCTGTTTTTT
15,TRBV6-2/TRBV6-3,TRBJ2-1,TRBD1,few,CASSDGTGGGNEQFF,TGTGCCAGCAGTGACGGGACAGGGGGCGGCAATGAGCAGTTCTTC
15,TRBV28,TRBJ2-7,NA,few,CASSTPGTSPYEQYF,TGTGCCAGCAGTACACCCGGGACTTCCCCTTACGAGCAGTACTTC
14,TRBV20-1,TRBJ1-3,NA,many,CSARVGSSGNTIYF,TGCAGTGCTAGGGTGGGGAGCTCTGGAAACACCATATATTTT
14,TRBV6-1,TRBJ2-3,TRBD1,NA,CASSGRTGKNTQYF,TGTGCCAGCAGTGGGCGGACAGGGAAGAATACGCAGTATTTT
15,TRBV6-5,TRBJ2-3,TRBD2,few,CASSHPGLDPDTQYF,TGTGCCAGCAGTCACCCCGGACTAGACCCAGATACGCAGTATTTT
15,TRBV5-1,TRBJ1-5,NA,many,CASSLTGGGNQPQHF,TGCGCCAGCAGCTTGACGGGGGGGGGCAATCAGCCCCAGCATTTT
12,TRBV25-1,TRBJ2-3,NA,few,CASSELSDTQYF,TGTGCCAGCAGTGAATTATCAGATACGCAGTATTTT
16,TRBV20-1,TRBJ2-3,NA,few,CSAARRWGLDTDTQYF,TGCAGTGCCGCCCGCAGGTGGGGGCTGGACACAGATACGCAGTATTTT
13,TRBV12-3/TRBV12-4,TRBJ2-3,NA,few,CASRELDTDTQYF,TGTGCCAGCAGAGAACTTGACACAGATACGCAGTATTTT
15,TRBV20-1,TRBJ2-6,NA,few,CSADGAARGANVLTF,TGCAGTGCTGACGGGGCCGCGCGAGGGGCCAACGTCCTGACTTTC
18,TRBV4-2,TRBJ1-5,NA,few,CASSQDRGLGGSNQPQHF,TGTGCCAGCAGCCAAGATCGTGGGTTGGGAGGGAGCAATCAGCCCCAGCATTTT
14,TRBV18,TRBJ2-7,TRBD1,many,CASSPGQGYYEQYF,TGTGCCAGCTCACCCGGACAGGGATACTACGAGCAGTACTTC
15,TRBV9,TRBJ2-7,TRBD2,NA,CASSAGTSFSYEQYF,TGTGCCAGCAGCGCCGGGACTAGCTTTTCCTACGAGCAGTACTTC
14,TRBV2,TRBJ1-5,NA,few,CASSDRGGNQPQHF,TGTGCCAGCAGTGACAGGGGTGGCAATCAGCCCCAGCATTTT
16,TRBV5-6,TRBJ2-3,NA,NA,CASRREPGPSTDTQYF,TGTGCCAGCAGGCGCGAACCGGGACCTAGCACAGATACGCAGTATTTT
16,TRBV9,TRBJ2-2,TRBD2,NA,CASSVEGSGRSGELFF,TGTGCCAGCAGCGTAGAGGGTAGCGGGAGGTCCGGGGAGCTGTTTTTT
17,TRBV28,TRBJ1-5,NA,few,CASSFLGLRQGNQPQHF,TGTGCCAGCAGTTTTTTAGGACTCAGACAAGGCAATCAGCCCCAGCATTTT
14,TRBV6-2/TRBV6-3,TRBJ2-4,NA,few,CASSFGAGSKLEYF,NA
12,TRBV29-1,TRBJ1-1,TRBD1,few,CSVGTGATEAFF,TGCAGCGTTGGGACAGGGGCCACTGAAGCTTTCTTT
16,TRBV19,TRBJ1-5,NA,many,CASSIEGGPLNQPQHF,TGTGCCAGTAGTATAGAGGGGGGGCCCCTCAATCAGCCCCAGCATTTT
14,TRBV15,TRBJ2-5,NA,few,CATSRGNGKETQYF,TGTGCCACCAGCAGAGGCAATGGGAAAGAGACCCAGTACTTC
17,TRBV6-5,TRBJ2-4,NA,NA,CASSYVPGPGSKNIQYF,TGTGCCAGCAGTTACGTTCCGGGGCCGGGGTCCAAAAACATTCAGTACTTC
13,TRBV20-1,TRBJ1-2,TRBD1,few,CSARDRDRKGYTF,TGCAGTGCTAGAGACCGGGACAGAAAGGGCTACACCTTC
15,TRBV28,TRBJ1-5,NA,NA,CASTLPAGGNQPQHF,TGTGCCAGCACCTTGCCCGCAGGGGGCAATCAGCCCCAGCATTTT
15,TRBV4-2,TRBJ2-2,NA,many,CASSQDLRNTGELFF,TGTGCCAGCAGCCAAGATCTGAGGAACACCGGGGAGCTGTTTTTT
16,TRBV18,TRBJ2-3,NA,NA,CASSPPGLKQGDTQYF,TGTGCCAGCTCACCACCGGGCCTTAAGCAAGGAGATACGCAGTATTTT